Each of the 3 T cell receptor beta chains below was sequenced from the same sample in a study of blood T cell repertoires in COVID-19. Some clones are missing from TCRdb's copy, which holds only in-frame ones; the method was immunoSEQ multiplex PCR. The sample consists of under 300,000 clones, 80% to 90% of them appearing once. The specimen sequenced was peripheral blood. The source of these receptors is a man in his forties who had recovered from COVID-19.

This clone has a single count. This chain uses TRBV6-1 with TRBJ2-3, with a possible D match to TRBD2 (6 bases). The length of the CDR3 is 13 residues. Trimming took off 2 bases at V and 8 bases at J, with 11 bases between the two ends. CDR1 MNHNS and CDR2 SASEGT come from the germline V gene. CDR3 amino acids: CASSEPLRGTQYF. Here the CDR3 DNA reads TGTGCCAGCAGTGAACCACTGCGGGGTACGCAGTATTTT.

The rearrangement joins TRBV5-5 to TRBJ1-2, with D unresolved. With 0 bases removed from V and 0 bases from J, the gap between germline ends came to 15 bases. CDR1 SGHKS and CDR2 YYEKEE come from the germline V gene (reference sequence). CDR3 size: 17 residues. CDR3 loop: CASSLAVTHQTNYGYTF. CDR3 bases: TGTGCCAGCAGCTTGGCCGTAACGCATCAGACTAACTATGGCTACACCTTC.

V usage is TRBV4-3 and J usage is TRBJ2-5; 11 bases match TRBD2. V lost 1 base, J lost 5 bases, and 6 bases stayed unmatched. The length of the CDR3 is 16 residues. Germline V gene data show CDR1 as LGHNA and CDR2 as YSLEER. The CDR3, as DNA: TGCGCCAGCAGCCAAGGGACTAGCGGGTTCCCCGAGACCCAGTACTTC. This codes for CASSQGTSGFPETQYF.